This TCR beta chain originates from a study of shared T cell receptors in the human thymus. V lost 10 bases, J lost 5 bases, and 9 bases stayed unmatched. Germline CDR1 is SEHNR and CDR2 is FQNEAQ (reference sequence). The CDR3 runs 14 residues. Repertoires were generated with immunoSEQ multiplex PCR, while TCRdb's copy carries only in-frame clones and drops some. This sample has about 540,000 clones, with 78% found just once. A further study also used this sample, focusing on human thymus T cells.

This clonotype originated in a boy younger than two with a congenital heart defect. The sequencing sample was made of thymocytes. V is TRBV7-9 and J is TRBJ1-1; 11 bases are shared with TRBD1. The CDR3 sequence: CAIGGQGARTEAFF. As DNA, the CDR3 is TGTGCCATCGGAGGACAGGGGGCAAGAACTGAAGCTTTCTTT.